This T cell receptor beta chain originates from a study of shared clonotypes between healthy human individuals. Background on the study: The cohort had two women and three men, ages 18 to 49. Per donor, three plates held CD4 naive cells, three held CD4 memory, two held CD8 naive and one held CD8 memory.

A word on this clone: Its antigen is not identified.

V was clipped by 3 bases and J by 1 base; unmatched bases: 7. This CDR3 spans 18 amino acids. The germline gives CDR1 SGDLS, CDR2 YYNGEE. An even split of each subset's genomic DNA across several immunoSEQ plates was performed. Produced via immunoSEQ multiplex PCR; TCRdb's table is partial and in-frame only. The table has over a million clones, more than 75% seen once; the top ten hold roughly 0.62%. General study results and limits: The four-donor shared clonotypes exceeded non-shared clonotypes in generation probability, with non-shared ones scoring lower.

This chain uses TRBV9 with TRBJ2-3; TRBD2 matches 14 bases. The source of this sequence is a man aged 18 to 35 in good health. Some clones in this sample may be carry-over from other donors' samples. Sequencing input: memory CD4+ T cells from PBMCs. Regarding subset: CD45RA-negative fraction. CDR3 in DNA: TGTGCCAGCAGCGCCCGACTAGCGGGAGGGGCCCGCACAGATACGCAGTATTTT. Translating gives CASSARLAGGARTDTQYF.